This entry concerns a single T cell receptor (beta chain). These data originate in a study of blood T cell repertoires in COVID-19. CDR1 MDHEN and CDR2 SYDVKM come from the germline V gene. The CDR3 contains 10 residues. V was pared by 4 bases and J by 8 bases, with 5 bases between. Measured with immunoSEQ multiplex PCR; TCRdb has only the in-frame clones, and not every one. This table holds over 110,000 clones, approximately 87% found once. Each participant's cohort was designated according to participant-reported clinical history. Sequenced input: PBMCs or T cells enriched from blood (not recorded which). The sequence was obtained from a man between 45 and 60 years old in a cohort exposed to, infected with or recovered from COVID-19 (not recorded which). The gene calls are TRBV28 and TRBJ1-1; D not resolved. CDR3 loop: CASSSGEAFF. DNA of the CDR3: TGTGCCAGCAGTTCAGGCGAAGCTTTCTTT.